This T cell receptor (beta chain) was observed in a study of shared clonotypes between healthy human individuals (dated by TCRdb to between 2020 and 2021). The study in broad terms: Two women and three men aged 18 to 49 years were included in the cohort. Between about 0.8 and 9 billion PBMCs per donor were obtained by leukapheresis. The study deeply sequenced blood TCR repertoires of several healthy adults to estimate repertoire size and the extent of clonotype sharing between individuals. For each donor, CD4 naive and CD4 memory were each run on three plates, CD8 naive on two plates, and CD8 memory on one plate. To increase sequencing depth and limit assay-specific biases, different laboratories used diverse techniques to prepare libraries and sequence TCR repertoires.

Healthy HIV-negative adults with no recently reported acute infections or vaccinations were included as donors. All donors were Caucasian adults living in Nashville, Tennessee, USA. CD8 memory samples combined magnetically selected CD45RO+ cells with CCR7-negative CD45RA+ effector memory (TemRA) cells. After blood collection by leukapheresis, PBMCs were isolated using Ficoll-Histopaque density gradient centrifugation and then cryopreserved in the vapor phase of liquid nitrogen. Purity and quantity of every magnetically sorted T cell population were checked by analytical flow cytometry. Each sorted fraction had its genomic DNA isolated and then quantified by UV absorbance on a Nanodrop 2000c. Overall results and qualifications from the work: Even with the large sequencing depth, rarefaction of the sorted-subset datasets indicated that sequencing was incomplete. Sampling was restricted to blood, and TCR repertoires in tissues likely differ from the TCR repertoires found in blood. Compared with non-shared clonotypes, clonotypes shared by all four sorted-subset donors had higher generation probabilities. Based on pairwise subsampling, the degree of clonotype sharing among donors was expected to be affected by sequencing depth. Larger estimated clonotype richness was generally found for naive subsets than for memory subsets. Because the study included only a small number of donors, the genetic and exposure-history diversity represented was limited. Sharing across several donors was observed for roughly 5% of naive CD4, 3% to 3.5% of naive CD8, over 2% of memory CD4, and roughly 0.4% of memory CD8 clonotypes.

Details on this clone: No antigen is known for it. Within one base of it there is no much larger clone, and no base qualities were kept.

TCR CDR3 regions were amplified from genomic DNA by multiplex PCR using the deep immunoSEQ assay. Extracted genomic DNA from each cell subset was spread evenly across all wells of several immunoSEQ 96-well plates, with each plate serving as a replicate. For sorted subsets, each replicate PCR was loaded with 200 ng genomic DNA, equivalent to 25,000 to 30,000 T cell genomes. Purified libraries were quantified with a Qubit 3.0 fluorometer, sized on a Bioanalyzer 2100, and re-quantified with the KAPA Library Quantification kit. A separate single-read 150-cycle Illumina NextSeq 550 flow cell was used to sequence each immunoSEQ 96-well plate. In the authors' own workflow: Because only junctional sequences without quality scores were contained in the immunoSEQ output, filtering matching that applied to full-length reads could not be performed. To assign V/J genes and CDR3, sequences were annotated against IMGT germline references using PyIR, a Python wrapper for IgBLAST v1.9. Reads with weak V/J assignments (E-value above 1e-6), missing CDR3, stop codons, out-of-frame junctions, or ambiguous translated residues were removed. V3J clonotypes were defined as sequences sharing an identical inferred V gene, J gene, and CDR3 amino acid sequence. The percentage overlap between two repertoires was calculated by dividing the number of shared unique clonotypes by the size of the smaller repertoire. Richness of each repertoire was evaluated using RTK rarefaction, the Chao1 estimator, and Recon v2.1 estimates of unobserved clonotypes. Generation probabilities were computed with OLGA for all TCRbeta clonotypes obtained by the gDNA method from several donors. Not all clones reach the TCRdb copy of this immuneACCESS table, which keeps in-frame sequences only. Checked studies attribute under half of the gap to unresolved V genes and leave the rest unexplained. The V and J calls and the clone size are those of that table, but D and trimming were determined from the DNA. The sample profile shows about 120,000 clones; 68% of them were found once. Roughly a quarter of the sample is held by the ten biggest clonotypes.

Looking up the germline V gene yields CDR1 SQVTM and CDR2 ANQGSEA. From its cysteine to its phenylalanine, the CDR3 spans 14 amino acids. Only CDR3 DNA remains: 42 bases, in frame from the first base. The trim is 0 bases for V and 4 bases for J, with a gap of 13 bases between the germline ends. The chain links TRBV29-1 with TRBJ2-7; the D gene is unclear. This clonotype was obtained from a woman aged 25 to 45 in good health. Input material: memory CD8+ T cells sorted from blood. In the paper's terms, the cell subset or site label means: CD45RO+ cells pooled with CCR7-negative TemRA cells. CDR3 region: CSVEDWFPRYEQYF. The sequenced DNA is TGCAGCGTTGAAGATTGGTTCCCCCGGTACGAGCAGTACTTC.